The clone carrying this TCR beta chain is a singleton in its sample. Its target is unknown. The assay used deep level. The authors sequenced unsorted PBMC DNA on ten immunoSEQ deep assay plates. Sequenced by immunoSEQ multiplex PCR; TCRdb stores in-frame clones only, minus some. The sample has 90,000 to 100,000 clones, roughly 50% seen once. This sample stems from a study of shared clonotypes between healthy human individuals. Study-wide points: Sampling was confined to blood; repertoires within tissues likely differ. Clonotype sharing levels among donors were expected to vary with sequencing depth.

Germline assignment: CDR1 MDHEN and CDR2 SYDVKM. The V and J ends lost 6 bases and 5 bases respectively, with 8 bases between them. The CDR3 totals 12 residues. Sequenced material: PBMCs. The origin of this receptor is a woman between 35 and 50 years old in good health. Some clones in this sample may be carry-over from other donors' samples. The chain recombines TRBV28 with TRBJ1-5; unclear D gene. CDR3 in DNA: TGTGCCAGCAGGCCTGAGGATCAGCCCCAGCATTTT. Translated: CASRPEDQPQHF.